The 13 T cell receptor beta chains listed next were all sequenced from one sample in a study of PD-1 blockade in classical Hodgkin lymphoma (dated by TCRdb to the early 2020s). The library relied on the immunoSEQ multiplex PCR assay. TCRdb took over this immuneACCESS table, retaining in-frame rearrangements with V and J assigned. Such tables are incomplete; in checked studies, under half of the missing clones stem from an unresolved V gene, and the remainder is unexplained. This sample has 15,000 to 20,000 clones in its table, and 75% to 95% of those were observed once. Jointly, the top ten make up 6.5% to 8.5% of the sample. The time point label, read with the paper, signifies: newly diagnosed, previously untreated cHL patient sample. Input material: peripheral blood mononuclear cells (PBMCs). The receptor source for this set is a human donor with classical Hodgkin lymphoma.

The V call is TRBV15, the J call TRBJ1-5; 7 bases map to TRBD1. This CDR3 comprises 15 residues. With 1 base clipped from V and 6 bases from J, the junction kept 6 bases outside the gene matches. Per germline, CDR1 LNHNV and CDR2 YYDKDF (reference sequence). For the CDR3, the DNA is TGTGCCACCAGCAGAGTGCAGGGGGTTGGTCAGCCCCAGCATTTT. Translating gives CATSRVQGVGQPQHF.

The V call is TRBV5-6, the J call TRBJ2-4; D unclear. The CDR3 runs to 12 residues. The germline V gene has CDR1 SGHDT and CDR2 YYEEEE. V lost 1 base, J lost 7 bases, and 6 bases lay in between. The CDR3 region is CASSLLENIQYF. DNA of the CDR3: TGTGCCAGCAGCTTGTTGGAGAACATTCAGTACTTC.

The chain recombines TRBV27 with TRBJ1-1; the match to TRBD1 covers 10 bases. The ends lost 5 bases at V and 1 base at J; junction bases unmatched: 4. Germline V CDR1 and CDR2: MNHEY, SMNVEV (reference sequence). The CDR3 extends over 15 amino acids. CDR3 nucleotides: TGTGCCAGCAGTCCCTGGACAGGGGGGAACACTGAAGCTTTCTTT. This gives the protein CASSPWTGGNTEAFF.

The rearrangement uses TRBV12-5 and TRBJ2-3; a possible D gene is TRBD2 (6 bases). Germline CDR1 LGHNT, CDR2 FRNRAP. The CDR3 has 13 residues. V shed 10 bases and J shed 0 bases, with 11 bases lying between them. CDR3 coding DNA: TGTGCTAATTTGGAGGGAAGCACAGATACGCAGTATTTT. This translates into CANLEGSTDTQYF.

V gene TRBV25-1 combines with J gene TRBJ2-1; D remains unclear. The V end lost 1 base, the J end lost 7 bases, and 8 bases lay between the germline ends. The CDR3 extends over 13 amino acids. The V gene's germline CDR1 is MGHDK and CDR2 SYGVNS. The CDR3 coding sequence is TGTGCCAGCAGTGAATCTGCTAGGAATGAGCAGTTCTTC. Residues: CASSESARNEQFF.

V gene TRBV7-6 combines with J gene TRBJ2-1, with no clear D. The CDR3 runs 16 residues. Germline-derived CDR1 and CDR2 are SGHVS and FNYEAQ. V lost 5 bases and J lost 5, with 19 bases in between. Written as DNA, the CDR3 is TGTGCCAGCAGCGGTTTCCCGGTAGGGCCTCACAATGAGCAGTTCTTC. Protein product: CASSGFPVGPHNEQFF.

The chain couples TRBV19 to TRBJ1-3; D is perhaps TRBD1 (5 bases). The ends were cut back, 7 bases at V and 3 bases at J, with 16 bases in the middle. CDR3 length: 15 residues. Looked up from germline, CDR1 is LNHDA and CDR2 is SQIVND (reference sequence). Written as DNA, the CDR3 is TGTGCCAGTAAGGGAGAGGGGCCGAATGGAAACACCATATATTTT. Translating it yields CASKGEGPNGNTIYF.

V and J are TRBV10-1 and TRBJ1-5, with D unclear. Trimming took off 11 bases at V and 1 base at J, with 9 bases between the two ends. Germline-derived CDR1 and CDR2 are WNHNN and SYGVQD (reference sequence). This CDR3 has 12 residues. CDR3 amino acids: CADWGSNQPQHF. CDR3 bases: TGCGCCGACTGGGGAAGCAATCAGCCCCAGCATTTT.

V and J are TRBV2 and TRBJ2-2, with a tentative D call TRBD1 (6 bases). Germline values: CDR1 SNHLY, CDR2 FYNNEI. Deletions cut 5 bases from V and 2 bases from J, with 12 bases between. CDR3 size: 15 residues. The CDR3 loop is CASSYTGRNTGELFF. DNA for the CDR3: TGTGCCAGCAGTTATACAGGGAGAAACACCGGGGAGCTGTTTTTT.

In this sample, this clone turned up once. This chain joins TRBV5-4 and TRBJ1-1; no clear D gene. Trimming removed 3 bases at V and 1 base at J, with 10 bases between. Germline V gives CDR1 SGHNT, CDR2 YYREEE (reference sequence). This CDR3 is built from 14 residues. The CDR3 region is CASSWRSGNTEAFF. CDR3 sequence (DNA): TGTGCCAGCAGCTGGCGCTCAGGGAACACTGAAGCTTTCTTT.

V gene TRBV30 combines with J gene TRBJ2-5; 8 bases are a match to TRBD1. CDR1 GTSNPN and CDR2 SVGIG come from the germline V gene (reference sequence). The CDR3 has 15 amino acids. The V and J ends lost 2 bases and 5 bases, in that order; junction bases with no gene match: 10. Written as DNA, the CDR3 is TGTGCCTGGAGTATCAGACAGGGGTTACGGGAGACCCAGTACTTC. It yields the protein CAWSIRQGLRETQYF.

Only one count was recorded for this clone. V usage is TRBV28 and J usage is TRBJ2-5; the D gene could be TRBD1 or TRBD2 (6 bases each). The J call is in doubt because the DNA end fits TRBJ2-7 better. Germline CDR1 MDHEN, CDR2 SYDVKM. CDR3 length: 14 residues. CDR3 in DNA: TGTGCCAGCACCACGGGGGACACATCCTACGAGCAGTACTTC. It is translated as CASTTGDTSYEQYF.

The chain is built from TRBV2 and TRBJ1-4, with D unresolved. V was trimmed by 4 bases and J by 4 bases, leaving 10 bases between them. The CDR3 loop spans 14 amino acids. CDR1 and CDR2 (germline): SNHLY, FYNNEI. DNA for the CDR3: TGTGCCAGCAGTGTAGGTCAGTTTAATGAAAAACTGTTTTTT. Its translation: CASSVGQFNEKLFF.